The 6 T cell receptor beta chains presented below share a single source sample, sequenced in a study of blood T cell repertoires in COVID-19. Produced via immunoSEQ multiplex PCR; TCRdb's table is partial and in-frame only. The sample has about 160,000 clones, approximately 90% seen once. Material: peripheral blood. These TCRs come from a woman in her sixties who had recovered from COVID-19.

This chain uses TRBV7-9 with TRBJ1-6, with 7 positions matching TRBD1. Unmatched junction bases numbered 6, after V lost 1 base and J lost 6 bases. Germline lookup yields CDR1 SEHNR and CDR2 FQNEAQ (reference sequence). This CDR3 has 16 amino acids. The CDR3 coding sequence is TGTGCCAGCAGCTTAGTCACCGGGACAGCTAATTCACCCCTCCACTTT. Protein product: CASSLVTGTANSPLHF.

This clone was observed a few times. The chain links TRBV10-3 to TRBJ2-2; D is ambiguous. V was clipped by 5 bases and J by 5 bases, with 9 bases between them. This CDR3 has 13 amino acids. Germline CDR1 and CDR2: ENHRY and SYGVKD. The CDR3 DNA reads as TGTGCCATCAGTCTGGCTTTGACCGGGGAGCTGTTTTTT. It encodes CAISLALTGELFF.

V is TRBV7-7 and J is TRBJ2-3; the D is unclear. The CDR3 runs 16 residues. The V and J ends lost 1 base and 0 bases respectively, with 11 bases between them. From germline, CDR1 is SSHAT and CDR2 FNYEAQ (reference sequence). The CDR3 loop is CASSLVLGISTDTQYF. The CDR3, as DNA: TGTGCCAGCAGCTTAGTTCTAGGTATTAGCACAGATACGCAGTATTTT. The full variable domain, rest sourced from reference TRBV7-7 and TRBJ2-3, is GAGVSQSPRYKVTKRGQDVTLRCDPISSHATLYWYQQALGQGPEFLTYFNYEAQPDKSGLPSDRFSAERPEGSISTLTIQRTEQRDSAMYRCASSLVLGISTDTQYFGPGTRLTVL.

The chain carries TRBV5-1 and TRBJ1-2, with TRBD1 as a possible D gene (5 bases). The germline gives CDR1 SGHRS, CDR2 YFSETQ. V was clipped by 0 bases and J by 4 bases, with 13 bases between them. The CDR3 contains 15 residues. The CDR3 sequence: CASSLAEEGIYGYTF. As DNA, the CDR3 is TGCGCCAGCAGCTTGGCCGAGGAGGGGATCTATGGCTACACCTTC.

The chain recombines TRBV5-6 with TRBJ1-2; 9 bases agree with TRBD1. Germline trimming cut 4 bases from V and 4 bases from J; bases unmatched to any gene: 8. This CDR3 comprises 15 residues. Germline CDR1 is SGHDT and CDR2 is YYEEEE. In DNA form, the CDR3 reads TGTGCCAGCAGCCCTGCACAGGGGGCGGGCTATGGCTACACCTTC. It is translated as CASSPAQGAGYGYTF. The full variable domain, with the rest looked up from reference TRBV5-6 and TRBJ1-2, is DAGVTQSPTHLIKTRGQQVTLRCSPKSGHDTVSWYQQALGQGPQFIFQYYEEEERQRGNFPDRFSGHQFPNYSSELNVNALLLGDSALYLCASSPAQGAGYGYTFGSGTRLTVV.

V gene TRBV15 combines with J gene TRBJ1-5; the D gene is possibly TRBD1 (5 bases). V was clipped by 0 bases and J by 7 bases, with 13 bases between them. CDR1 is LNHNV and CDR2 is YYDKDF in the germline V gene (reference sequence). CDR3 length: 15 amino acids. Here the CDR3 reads CATSREGGKEQPQHF. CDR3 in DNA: TGTGCCACCAGCAGAGAGGGGGGTAAGGAACAGCCCCAGCATTTT.